Listed below are T cell receptor beta chains from one sample, sequenced in a study of CD8 T cells in ankylosing spondylitis. One entry per CDR3 protein, called by TCRdb with MiXCR from the 5' RACE reads. The sample lists about 800,000 distinct CDR3 sequences; 12% were seen once. Source material: blood, either unsorted or a sorted T cell fraction (not recorded which). All receptors come from a male donor with ankylosing spondylitis. The CDR3 runs from the conserved cysteine through the conserved F or W. Fields, in order: D gene, J gene, V gene, CDR3 protein. A D gene is named only where the DNA matches it firmly.

.,TRBJ2-5,TRBV4-2,CASSQLSGSFQETQYF
.,TRBJ2-5,TRBV20-1,CSAVTRTLPQETQYF
.,TRBJ1-2,TRBV5-1,CASSLGWTNLQGYTF
.,TRBJ2-1,TRBV28,CASSTAFISSYNEQFF
TRBD2,TRBJ2-3,TRBV20-1,CSARETSGTDTQYF
.,TRBJ1-1,TRBV7-8,CASSLNPIMNTEAFF
.,TRBJ2-7,TRBV21-1,CASIPRLAEGWPPGEQYF
.,TRBJ1-1,TRBV15,CATRTGQNTEAFF
.,TRBJ2-7,TRBV20-1,CSARGVLTHEQYF
TRBD1,TRBJ2-3,TRBV5-1,CASSEGTGSFTDTQYF
.,TRBJ1-4,TRBV12-3/TRBV12-4,CASTNLRVQKLFF
.,TRBJ1-2,TRBV7-9,CASSLQATPGDGYTF
.,TRBJ2-3,TRBV29-1,CSVERGAETDTQYF
.,TRBJ1-4,TRBV20-1,CSAIREDEKLFF
TRBD1,TRBJ1-4,TRBV7-8,CASSSRRSSQGANEKLFF
TRBD1,TRBJ2-3,TRBV20-1,CSASNRGHVDTQYF